These T cell receptor beta chains were read from a single sample in a study of OX40 agonist ivuxolimab in advanced cancers. Assay used: immunoSEQ multiplex PCR; TCRdb lists only in-frame clones, some missing. Among tens of thousands of clones listed, just over 85% were seen once. The sample consisted of CD4+ or CD8+ T cells sorted from blood, taken in a trial of the OX40 agonist ivuxolimab. The receptors come from an adult with an advanced solid tumor such as melanoma, head and neck, liver or kidney cancer. CDR3s include the opening cysteine and the closing phenylalanine or tryptophan. The order of the fields is D gene, J gene, clone size, V gene, CDR3 protein, CDR3 DNA. The D gene is left open where the match is weak. For some rows the clone size is stated as once, few or many, or as a class when expanded; others skip it.

NA	TRBJ2-5	NA	TRBV5-1	CASSLEASTETQYF	TGCGCCAGCAGCTTGGAGGCTAGCACAGAGACCCAGTACTTC
NA	TRBJ1-1	NA	TRBV28	CASSSQSINHKGAFF	TGTGCCAGCAGTTCACAATCGATAAACCATAAGGGAGCTTTCTTT
NA	TRBJ2-7	NA	TRBV20-1	CSARDNEQYF	TGCAGTGCTCGGGACAACGAGCAGTACTTC
NA	TRBJ1-5	few	TRBV19	CASSPLGGVSNQPQHF	TGTGCCAGTAGTCCGCTGGGGGGTGTAAGCAATCAGCCCCAGCATTTT
TRBD1	TRBJ2-7	NA	TRBV15	CATSRDEGQGLSRDF	TGTGCCACCAGCAGAGATGAAGGACAGGGACTTTCAAGAGACTTC
TRBD1	TRBJ2-7	NA	TRBV13	CASSIRDSIYEQYF	TGTGCCAGCAGCATCCGGGACAGTATCTACGAGCAGTACTTC
NA	TRBJ2-2	NA	TRBV10-1	CASRDRYRESTGELFF	TGCGCCAGCAGAGACCGATACAGGGAAAGCACCGGGGAGCTGTTTTTT
TRBD1	TRBJ2-1	few	TRBV9	CASSPTGEGNEQFF	TGTGCCAGCAGCCCCACAGGGGAAGGGAATGAGCAGTTCTTC
NA	TRBJ1-1	NA	TRBV6-5	CASSYGGTGDTEAFF	TGTGCCAGCAGTTACGGGGGGACCGGGGATACTGAAGCTTTCTTT
NA	TRBJ1-1	NA	TRBV6-6	CASSNDWNTEAFF	TGTGCCAGCAGCAACGACTGGAACACTGAAGCTTTCTTT
TRBD1	TRBJ1-6	NA	TRBV5-4	CASSSGTGGLNSPLHF	TGTGCCAGCAGCTCCGGGACAGGGGGTCTTAATTCACCCCTCCACTTT
NA	TRBJ2-6	NA	TRBV28	CASSLKSSGANVLTF	TGTGCCAGCAGTTTAAAAAGCTCTGGGGCCAACGTCCTGACTTTC
NA	TRBJ2-7	NA	TRBV9	CASSVEGGSYEQYF	TGTGCCAGCAGCGTAGAGGGCGGCTCCTACGAGCAGTACTTC
NA	TRBJ2-3	NA	TRBV7-9	CASSLAVVGGDTQYF	TGTGCCAGCAGCTTAGCGGTTGTGGGCGGAGATACGCAGTATTTT
TRBD1	TRBJ1-6	NA	TRBV11-2	CASSLMGQGGNYNSPLHF	TGTGCCAGCAGCTTAATGGGACAGGGAGGGAACTATAATTCACCCCTCCACTTT
TRBD2	TRBJ2-1	NA	TRBV7-9	CASSSGLAGGNEQFF	TGTGCCAGCAGCTCAGGACTAGCGGGAGGTAATGAGCAGTTCTTC
TRBD1	TRBJ1-5	NA	TRBV7-6	CASSPNPGTGYQPQHF	TGTGCCAGCAGCCCTAATCCCGGGACAGGGTATCAGCCCCAGCATTTT
NA	TRBJ2-3	NA	TRBV29-1	CSYVGGGRTDTQYF	TGCAGTTACGTCGGGGGCGGACGCACAGATACGCAGTATTTT
NA	TRBJ2-6	NA	TRBV7-9	CASSFPGYSGANVLTF	TGTGCCAGCAGCTTTCCAGGCTACTCTGGGGCCAACGTCCTGACTTTC
NA	TRBJ2-7	NA	TRBV29-1	CSVGVNPTFGEQYF	TGCAGCGTTGGAGTCAACCCGACATTCGGCGAGCAGTACTTC
TRBD2	TRBJ2-3	NA	TRBV5-1	CASSTQTSGGTNTDTQYF	TGCGCCAGCAGCACCCAGACTAGCGGGGGGACAAACACAGATACGCAGTATTTT
TRBD2	TRBJ2-7	NA	TRBV28	CASRQRVAGVNYEQYF	TGTGCCAGCCGCCAAAGAGTAGCGGGAGTAAACTACGAGCAGTACTTC
NA	TRBJ2-6	NA	TRBV7-3	CASSLTTASGANVLTF	TGTGCCAGCAGCTTAACAACTGCCTCTGGGGCCAACGTCCTGACTTTC
NA	TRBJ1-6	NA	TRBV7-6	CASSLAQARGSPLHF	TGTGCCAGCAGCTTAGCCCAGGCCCGAGGTTCACCCCTCCACTTT
NA	TRBJ1-1	once	TRBV4-1	CASSPESEGTRSFF	TGCGCCAGCAGCCCTGAAAGTGAGGGGACAAGGTCTTTCTTT
NA	TRBJ1-1	NA	TRBV5-1	CASSSGQPNTEAFF	TGCGCCAGCAGCTCCGGACAGCCGAACACTGAAGCTTTCTTT
NA	TRBJ1-5	few	TRBV19	CASSIGTRDQPQHF	TGTGCCAGTAGTATAGGGACCCGGGATCAGCCCCAGCATTTT
TRBD1	TRBJ1-5	NA	TRBV2	CASSEIRGDQPQHF	TGTGCCAGCAGCGAAATCAGGGGGGATCAGCCCCAGCATTTT
NA	TRBJ1-2	once	TRBV6-1	CAIWTANNYGYTF	TGTGCCATCTGGACGGCGAATAACTATGGCTACACCTTC
TRBD1	TRBJ1-2	NA	TRBV5-1	CASSLERDREYGYTF	TGCGCCAGCAGCTTGGAGAGGGACAGGGAGTATGGCTACACCTTC